This is a list of T cell receptor beta chains from one sample in a study of T cell changes during pregnancy in multiple sclerosis. Clones were read by immunoSEQ multiplex PCR, and TCRdb kept only the in-frame ones, dropping some. This table holds about 24,000 clones, more than 75% found once. The material was CD4+ T cells from peripheral blood mononuclear cells, obtained in the second trimester of pregnancy. These receptors all stem from a female donor in good health, enrolled as a control in a pregnancy study. Each CDR3 is given with its conserved first and last residue. The D gene is left open where the match is weak. Only part of the rows carry a size: once, few, many, or a class if the clone is expanded.

j_call clone_size d_call v_call cdr3_aa cdr3_nt
TRBJ2-1 . TRBD2 TRBV13 CASSPDPGLGGNEQFF TGTGCCAGCAGCCCCGACCCGGGACTAGGAGGGAATGAGCAGTTCTTC
TRBJ2-7 . TRBD1 TRBV6-1 CASSTVQGGAQYF TGTGCCAGCAGTACGGTACAGGGGGGTGCGCAGTACTTC
TRBJ1-3 . . TRBV19 CASIHNSGNTIYF TGTGCCAGTATCCACAACTCTGGAAACACCATATATTTT
TRBJ2-6 once TRBD1 TRBV5-1 CASRPPGQVTFGANVLTF TGCGCCAGCAGGCCGCCGGGACAGGTGACCTTCGGGGCCAACGTCCTGACTTTC
TRBJ2-3 . TRBD1 TRBV5-4 CASSLRTGGSDTQYF TGTGCCAGCAGCTTGAGGACAGGGGGCTCGGATACGCAGTATTTT
TRBJ2-1 . . TRBV7-3 CASSPPGSRLNEQFF TGTGCCAGCAGCCCCCCGGGGTCCCGCCTGAATGAGCAGTTCTTC
TRBJ2-2 . . TRBV10-3 CAISIGQSLNTGELFF TGTGCCATCAGCATCGGACAGAGTTTGAACACCGGGGAGCTGTTTTTT
TRBJ2-1 . TRBD2 TRBV27 CASTPLAGVGGEQFF TGTGCCAGCACCCCACTAGCGGGGGTGGGCGGTGAGCAGTTCTTC
TRBJ2-5 . . TRBV10-3 CAISPSRETQYF TGTGCCATCAGTCCGTCACGGGAGACCCAGTACTTC
TRBJ1-1 . . TRBV6-1 CASSEGVGAFF TGTGCCAGCAGTGAAGGAGTCGGAGCTTTCTTT